Described below is a single TCR beta chain sequence and its context. Profiling relied on immunoSEQ multiplex PCR, and the TCRdb table lists in-frame clones only, not all of them. The table has 200,000 to 250,000 clones, around 83% seen once; the top ten hold roughly a tenth. These data are taken from a study of blood T cell repertoires in COVID-19. Across the study: Sources were T cells, B-cell-depleted T cells, or PBMCs; the material itself was cDNA or gDNA.

Germline assignment: CDR1 SGHDT and CDR2 YYEEEE. The CDR3 covers 14 residues. The V and J ends lost 2 bases and 6 bases, in that order; junction bases with no gene match: 5. The sample consisted of peripheral blood. This receptor was taken from a woman aged 50 to 60 with COVID-19, enrolled during active disease. The chain recombines TRBV5-6 with TRBJ2-7; 10 bases fit TRBD1. The chain's CDR3 is CASSFGTGALEQYF. The CDR3 DNA follows: TGTGCCAGCAGCTTCGGGACAGGGGCCCTCGAGCAGTACTTC.